A single sample is the source of the 2 T cell receptor beta chains below, sequenced in a study of blood T cell repertoires in COVID-19. Profiled with immunoSEQ multiplex PCR; TCRdb holds only in-frame clones, not every one. The table has over 200,000 clones, 70% to 90% seen once. The sequencing input was peripheral blood. These receptors all come from a man in his fifties or sixties with COVID-19, enrolled during active disease.

The gene calls are TRBV23-1 and TRBJ2-2, with D perhaps matching TRBD1 (5 bases). TRBV23-1 is an open reading frame, and its role is uncertain. The CDR3 totals 16 residues. Trimming took 4 bases from V and 3 from J, leaving 15 bases between them. CDR3 in amino acids: CASSPCALGDTGELFF. The DNA for the CDR3 is TGCGCCAGCAGTCCCTGTGCTCTAGGGGACACCGGGGAGCTGTTTTTT.

The rearrangement uses TRBV12-5 and TRBJ2-7; 11 bases are a match to TRBD2. Germline V CDR1 and CDR2: LGHNT, FRNRAP. The CDR3 covers 15 residues. The trim removed 4 bases at V and 0 bases at J, leaving 2 bases unmatched. Written as DNA, the CDR3 is TGTGCTAGTGGTTCGGGACTAGCGGCCTCCTACGAGCAGTACTTC. It codes for CASGSGLAASYEQYF.